The source of this T cell receptor (beta chain) is a study of regulatory dendritic cells for organ transplantation. General observations from the study: Memory T cells were less diverse than naive, with memory CD8+ most oligoclonal. Resting memory CD8+ T cells held the most alloreactive clonotypes.

As regards this clone: Its antigen is currently unknown.

Produced via immunoSEQ multiplex PCR; TCRdb's table is partial and in-frame only. Seen here are some 29,000 clones, about 80% observed once, and the top ten hold 2.2%. The V and J ends lost 3 bases and 5 bases respectively, with 16 bases between them. The CDR3 runs 15 residues. In germline, CDR1 is SGHAT, CDR2 FQNNGV. Sequenced input: memory CD4+ T cells from blood. The subset is: CD45RO+ memory T cells. The chain is built from TRBV11-2 and TRBJ2-5; D is uncertain. The TCR originated in a human donor in good health. CDR3 DNA sequence: TGTGCCAGCAGCTTTCGCTGGACCCGTGAGGAGACCCAGTACTTC. Translated: CASSFRWTREETQYF.